The 8 T cell receptor beta chains given below trace back to one sample, sequenced in a study of blood T cells in healthy people across ages. A sample-barcoded 5' primer and a J-beta primer mix were used in a second PCR of roughly 7 to 12 cycles. Using its own MiXCR run on the 5' RACE reads, TCRdb lists one record per CDR3 protein. The sample yields hundreds of thousands of distinct CDR3 sequences, under 35% seen once. The sample consisted of blood. Source of these receptors: a woman at least 80 years old in good health.

This clonotype was counted at least ten times. The chain links TRBV5-5 to TRBJ2-1; maybe TRBD2 (5 bases). The CDR3 runs 16 residues. Germline assignment: CDR1 SGHKS and CDR2 YYEKEE (reference sequence). The germline V and J ends were trimmed by 4 bases and 0 bases, with 14 bases remaining between them. As DNA, the CDR3 is TGTGCCAGCAGCCTAGCCAATACGATCTCCTACAATGAGCAGTTCTTC. Protein product: CASSLANTISYNEQFF.

This clonotype was picked up many times. The J gene is TRBJ1-5, the V gene TRBV12-3 or TRBV12-4; D might be TRBD1 (5 bases). The V end was cut by 5 bases, the J end by 6 bases, with 8 bases between. CDR3 length: 12 residues. The CDR3 here is CASSNGAQPQHF. As DNA, the CDR3 is TGTGCCAGCAGTAACGGGGCTCAGCCCCAGCATTTT.

Concerning this clonotype: One base away lies a much larger clone, so this may be a sequencing read error. Given the absence of the conserved phenylalanine or tryptophan at the CDR3 end, a read error is likely. The rearrangement links TRBV7-9 to TRBJ2-1, with D maybe TRBD2 (6 bases). Germline V CDR1 and CDR2: SEHNR, FQNEAQ (reference sequence). This CDR3 contains 16 residues. The ends were cut back, 2 bases at V and 0 bases at J, with 11 bases in the middle. CDR3 amino acids: CASSLWAGSSYNEQFV. The CDR3 DNA reads as TGTGCCAGCAGCTTATGGGCGGGAAGCTCCTACAATGAGCAGTTCGTC.

Ten or more counts support this clonotype. The V call is TRBV18, the J call TRBJ2-5; TRBD1 might be the D (5 bases). Trimming removed 3 bases from V and 4 bases from J, with 12 bases in between. Germline CDR1 KGHSH, CDR2 LQKENI. The CDR3 contains 14 residues. The CDR3 is CASSPPGRPETQYF. CDR3 nucleotides: TGTGCCAGCTCACCGCCAGGGCGTCCAGAGACCCAGTACTTC.

The chain is built from TRBV20-1 and TRBJ1-5; D is unclear. The germline V gene has CDR1 DFQATT and CDR2 SNEGSKA (reference sequence). V lost 4 bases, J lost 4 bases, and 17 bases lay in between. CDR3 length: 15 amino acids. The CDR3 DNA is TGCAGTGCTATCACGGGCGTCGATATTAATCAGCCCCAGCATTTT. Protein product: CSAITGVDINQPQHF.

This clonotype was counted ten times or more. V and J are TRBV7-9 and TRBJ2-5; tentative D call: TRBD2 (6 bases). CDR3 size: 15 residues. The V end lost 1 base, the J end lost 2 bases, and 11 bases lay between the germline ends. Germline lookup yields CDR1 SEHNR and CDR2 FQNEAQ (reference sequence). The CDR3 sequence: CASSLGGGRQETQYF. The CDR3, as DNA: TGTGCCAGCAGCTTAGGGGGAGGACGACAAGAGACCCAGTACTTC.

This clonotype showed up many times. The genes are TRBV10-3 and TRBJ2-1; D is possibly TRBD2 (6 bases). Trimming removed 4 bases at V and 0 bases at J, with 10 bases between. The CDR3 spans 15 residues. CDR1 is ENHRY, CDR2 SYGVKD, per germline. Here the CDR3 DNA reads TGTGCCATCAGTGCTGGGGGGAGCTCCTACAATGAGCAGTTCTTC. Its translation is CAISAGGSSYNEQFF.

This clonotype was seen repeatedly, ten times or more. One end of the junction varies from germline; a read error may be responsible. The chain employs TRBV7-9 and TRBJ2-3; the match to TRBD1 covers 9 bases. Germline V CDR1 and CDR2: SEHNR, FQNEAQ (reference sequence). This CDR3 comprises 15 residues. CDR3: CASSLGTGYTDTQYF. The CDR3 nucleotides read TGTGCTAGCAGCTTGGGGACAGGGTACACAGATACGCAGTATTTT. Together with reference TRBV7-9 and TRBJ2-3, the CDR3 gives the full variable domain: DTGVSQNPRHKITKRGQNVTFRCDPISEHNRLYWYRQTLGQGPEFLTYFQNEAQLEKSRLLSDRFSAERPKGSFSTLEIQRTEQGDSAMYLCASSLGTGYTDTQYFGPGTRLTVL.